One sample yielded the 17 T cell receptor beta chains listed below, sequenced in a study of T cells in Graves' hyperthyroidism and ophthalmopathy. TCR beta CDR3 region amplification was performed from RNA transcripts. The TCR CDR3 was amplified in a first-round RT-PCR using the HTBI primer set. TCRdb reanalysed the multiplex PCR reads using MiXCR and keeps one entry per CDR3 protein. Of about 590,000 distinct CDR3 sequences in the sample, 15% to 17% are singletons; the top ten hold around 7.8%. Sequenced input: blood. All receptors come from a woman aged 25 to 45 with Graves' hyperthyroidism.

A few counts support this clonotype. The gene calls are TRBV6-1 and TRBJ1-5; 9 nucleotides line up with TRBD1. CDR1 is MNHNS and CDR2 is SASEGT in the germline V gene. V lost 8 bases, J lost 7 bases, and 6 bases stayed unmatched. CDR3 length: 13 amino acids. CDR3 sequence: CASGTGRGQPQHF. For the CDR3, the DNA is TGTGCCAGCGGGACAGGGCGAGGACAGCCCCAGCATTTT.

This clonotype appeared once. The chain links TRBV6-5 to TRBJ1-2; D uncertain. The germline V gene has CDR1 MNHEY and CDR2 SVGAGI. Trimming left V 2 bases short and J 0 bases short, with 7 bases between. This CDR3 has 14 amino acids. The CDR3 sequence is CASSYPAPNYGYTF. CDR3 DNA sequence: TGTGCCAGCAGTTACCCAGCACCTAACTATGGCTACACCTTC.

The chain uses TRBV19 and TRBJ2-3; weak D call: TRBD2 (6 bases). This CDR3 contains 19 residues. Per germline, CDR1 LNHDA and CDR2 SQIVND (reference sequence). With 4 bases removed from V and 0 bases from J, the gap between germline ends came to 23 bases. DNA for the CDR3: TGTGCCAGTAGTAGTCTTCCCGGGACTGGCGGGATTAGCACAGATACGCAGTATTTT. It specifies CASSSLPGTGGISTDTQYF. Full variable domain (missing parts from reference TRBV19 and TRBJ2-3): DGGITQSPKYLFRKEGQNVTLSCEQNLNHDAMYWYRQDPGQGLRLIYYSQIVNDFQKGDIAEGYSVSREKKESFPLTVTSAQKNPTAFYLCASSSLPGTGGISTDTQYFGPGTRLTVL.

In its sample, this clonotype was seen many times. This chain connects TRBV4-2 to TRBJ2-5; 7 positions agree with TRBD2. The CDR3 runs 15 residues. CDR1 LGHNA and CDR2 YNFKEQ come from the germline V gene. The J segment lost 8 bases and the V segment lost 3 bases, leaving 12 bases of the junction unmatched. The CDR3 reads CASSQGFRDYTTQYF. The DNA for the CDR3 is TGTGCCAGCAGCCAGGGCTTCCGGGACTACACCACCCAGTACTTC.

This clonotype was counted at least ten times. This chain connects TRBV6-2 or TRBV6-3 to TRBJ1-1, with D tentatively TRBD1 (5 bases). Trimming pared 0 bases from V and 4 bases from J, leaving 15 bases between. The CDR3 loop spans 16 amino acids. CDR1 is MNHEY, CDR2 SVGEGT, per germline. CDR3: CASSYSSSGALTEAFF. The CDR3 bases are TGTGCCAGCAGTTACTCGTCTTCCGGGGCTCTCACTGAAGCTTTCTTT.

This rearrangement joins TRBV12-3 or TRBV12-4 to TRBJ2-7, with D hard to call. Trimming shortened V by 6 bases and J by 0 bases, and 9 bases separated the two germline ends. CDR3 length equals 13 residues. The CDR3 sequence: CASRGRASYEQYF. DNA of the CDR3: TGTGCCAGCAGAGGCCGGGCCTCCTACGAGCAGTACTTC.

The CDR3 loop is CASSPLAAVNTGELFF. As DNA, the CDR3 is TGCGCCAGCAGCCCGCTAGCGGCCGTGAACACCGGGGAGCTGTTTTTT. The chain couples TRBV4-1 to TRBJ2-2, with 7 bases that match TRBD2. This CDR3 spans 16 amino acids. CDR1 is MGHRA and CDR2 is YSYEKL in the germline V gene. V shed 4 bases and J 1 base; nucleotides not matched to a gene: 6.

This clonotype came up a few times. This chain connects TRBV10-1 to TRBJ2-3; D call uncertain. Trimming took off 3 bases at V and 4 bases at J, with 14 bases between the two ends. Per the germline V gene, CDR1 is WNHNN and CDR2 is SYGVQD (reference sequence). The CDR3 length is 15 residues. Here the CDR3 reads CASSDRIRPADTQYF. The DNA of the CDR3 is TGCGCCAGCAGTGATAGGATCCGACCCGCAGATACGCAGTATTTT.

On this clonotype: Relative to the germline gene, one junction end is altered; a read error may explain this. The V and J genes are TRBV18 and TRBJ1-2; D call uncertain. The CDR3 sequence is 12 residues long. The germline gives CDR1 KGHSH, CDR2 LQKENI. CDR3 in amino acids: CAGSPRGLGYTF. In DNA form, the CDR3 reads TGTGCCGGCTCACCAAGAGGGTTAGGCTACACCTTC.

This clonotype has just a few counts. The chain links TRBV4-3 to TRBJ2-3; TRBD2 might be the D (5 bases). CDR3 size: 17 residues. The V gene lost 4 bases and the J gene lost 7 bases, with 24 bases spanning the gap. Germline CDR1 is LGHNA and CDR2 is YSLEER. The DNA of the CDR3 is TGCGCCAGCAGCCCGTTTTTCGGCCGCGAGGGCCGAAATACGCAGTATTTT. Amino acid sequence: CASSPFFGREGRNTQYF.

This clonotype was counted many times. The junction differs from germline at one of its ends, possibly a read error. Here the CDR3 DNA reads TGTGCCAGCAGACGGGACAGCTACGAGCAGTACTTC. Its translation: CASRRDSYEQYF. This rearrangement joins TRBV5-1 to TRBJ2-7; 7 bases agree with TRBD1. The CDR3 is 12 amino acids. The germline gives CDR1 SGHRS, CDR2 YFSETQ.

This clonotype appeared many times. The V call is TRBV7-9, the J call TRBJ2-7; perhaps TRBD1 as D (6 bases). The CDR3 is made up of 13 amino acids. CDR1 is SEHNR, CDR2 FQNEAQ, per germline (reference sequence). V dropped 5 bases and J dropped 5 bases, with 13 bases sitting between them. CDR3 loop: CASSPLGGDEQYF. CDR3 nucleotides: TGTGCCAGCAGCCCACTTGGGGGCGACGAGCAGTACTTC.

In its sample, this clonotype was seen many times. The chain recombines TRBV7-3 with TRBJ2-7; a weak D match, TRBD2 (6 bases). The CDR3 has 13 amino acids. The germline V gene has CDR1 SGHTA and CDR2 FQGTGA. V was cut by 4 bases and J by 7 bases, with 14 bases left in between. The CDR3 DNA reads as TGTGCCAGCAGCTCCAACGATCGGGGGGAGCAGTACTTC. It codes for CASSSNDRGEQYF.

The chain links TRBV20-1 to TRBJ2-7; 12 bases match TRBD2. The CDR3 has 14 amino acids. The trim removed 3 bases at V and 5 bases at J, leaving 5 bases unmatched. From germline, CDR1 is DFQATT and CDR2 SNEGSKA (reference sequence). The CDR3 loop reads CSASQLAGGHEQYF. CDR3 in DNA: TGCAGTGCTAGTCAACTAGCGGGAGGCCACGAGCAGTACTTC.

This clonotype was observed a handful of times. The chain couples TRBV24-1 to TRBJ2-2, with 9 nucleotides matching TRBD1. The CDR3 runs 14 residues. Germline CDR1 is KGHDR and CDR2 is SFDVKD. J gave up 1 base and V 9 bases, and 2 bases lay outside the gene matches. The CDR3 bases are TGTGCCACCTCGGGACAGGGGAACACCGGGGAGCTGTTTTTT. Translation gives CATSGQGNTGELFF.

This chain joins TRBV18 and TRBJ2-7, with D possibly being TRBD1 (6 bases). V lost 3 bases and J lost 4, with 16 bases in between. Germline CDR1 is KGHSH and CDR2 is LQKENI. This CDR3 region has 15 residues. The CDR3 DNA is TGTGCCAGCTCACCGGGCGTAGGGGGACGGTACGAGCAGTACTTC. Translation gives CASSPGVGGRYEQYF.

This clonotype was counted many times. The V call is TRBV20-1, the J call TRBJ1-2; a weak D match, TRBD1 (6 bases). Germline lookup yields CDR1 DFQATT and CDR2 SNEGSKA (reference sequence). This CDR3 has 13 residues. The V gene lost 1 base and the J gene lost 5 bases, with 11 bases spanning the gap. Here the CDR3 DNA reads TGCAGTGCTAGAGTTTACAGGGAGTATGGCTACACCTTC. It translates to CSARVYREYGYTF.